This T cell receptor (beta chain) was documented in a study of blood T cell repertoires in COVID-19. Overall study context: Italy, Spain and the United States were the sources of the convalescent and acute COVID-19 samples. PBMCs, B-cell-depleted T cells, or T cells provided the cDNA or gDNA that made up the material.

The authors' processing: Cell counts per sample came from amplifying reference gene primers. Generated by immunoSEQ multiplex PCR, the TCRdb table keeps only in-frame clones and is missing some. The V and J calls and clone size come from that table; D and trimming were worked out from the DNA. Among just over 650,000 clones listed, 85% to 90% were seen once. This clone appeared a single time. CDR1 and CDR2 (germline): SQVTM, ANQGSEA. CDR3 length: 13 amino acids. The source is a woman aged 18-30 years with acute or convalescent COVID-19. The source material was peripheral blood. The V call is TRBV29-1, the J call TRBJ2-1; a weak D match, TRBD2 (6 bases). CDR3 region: CPTGVLRDNEQFF. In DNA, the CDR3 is TGCCCGACGGGGGTATTAAGAGACAATGAGCAGTTCTTC.